This TCR beta chain emerged from a study of cytomegalovirus exposure and HLA in healthy donors (dated by TCRdb to between 2016 and 2019). Looking at the study overall: According to a later analysis, the approximately 120 validation repertoires were produced on the same platform as the 600 to 850 repertoires of the first cohort. High-throughput TCR immunosequencing, statistical association of individual TCRs with disease status, and machine learning were combined to predict cytomegalovirus infection status. In addition to the first cohort of 500 to 850 subjects, a separate validation cohort of approximately 130 different subjects was used. The study was designed to test whether signatures of past pathogen exposure could be identified by cataloging public T cell receptors.

Library creation used the immunoSEQ multiplex PCR assay. In the authors' own workflow: A statistical classification framework was developed to diagnose cytomegalovirus status using the catalog of TCR beta chain sequences. This is the immuneACCESS table as TCRdb keeps it, with only in-frame sequences that have V and J called. A part of the clones is gone; compared with another copy, unresolved V genes explain less than half, and the rest is unexplained. V, J and clone size reflect that table, while D and trimming were determined from the DNA. The sample table contains about 180,000 clones; only one count was recorded for roughly 86% of them. The ten most abundant clones make up about 2.5% of the sample. The germline V gene (reference sequence) specifies MNHEY as CDR1 and SMNVEV as CDR2. From the cysteine through the phenylalanine, the CDR3 covers 14 amino acids. CDR3 DNA is the only sequence kept; it has 42 bases, read in frame from the first base. V is shortened by 2 bases, J by 4 bases, and the region joining them spans 9 bases.

Points the paper makes about the study in general: According to the authors, the approach could potentially be generalized to other disease states and immunological phenotypes. A later analysis lacked HLA typing for the validation cohort, so it scored co-occurrence in that cohort across all 110 or so repertoires. A total of 164 TCR beta chains were listed by the study as associated with cytomegalovirus. Cytomegalovirus status was reported to be diagnosed by the classifier with high specificity and sensitivity in both the original and validation cohorts. In vitro tests confirmed that a few of the cytomegalovirus-associated TCR beta chains recognize cytomegalovirus antigens. While some public TCRs were present in many individuals, most TCR sequences turned up only very rarely across donors. A later analysis found that TCRs clustered in the first cohort also tended to co-occur in the 95 to 150 validation repertoires, with approximately 94% of cluster scores above 0.

Separate from the approximately 670-subject first cohort, the validation cohort of about 110 subjects was the group to which the donors belonged. In regard to this clone: Its antigen has not been determined. There are no base qualities to consult, and no much larger clone falls within one base.

The chain is made from TRBV27 and TRBJ1-3; a confident D gene designation cannot be given. The sequenced sample was PBMCs. The sequence was obtained from a man aged 18 to 29 in good health and CMV-seropositive. The CDR3 region: CASSLNPFGNTIYF. The DNA sequence is TGTGCCAGCAGTTTAAATCCCTTCGGAAACACCATATATTTT.